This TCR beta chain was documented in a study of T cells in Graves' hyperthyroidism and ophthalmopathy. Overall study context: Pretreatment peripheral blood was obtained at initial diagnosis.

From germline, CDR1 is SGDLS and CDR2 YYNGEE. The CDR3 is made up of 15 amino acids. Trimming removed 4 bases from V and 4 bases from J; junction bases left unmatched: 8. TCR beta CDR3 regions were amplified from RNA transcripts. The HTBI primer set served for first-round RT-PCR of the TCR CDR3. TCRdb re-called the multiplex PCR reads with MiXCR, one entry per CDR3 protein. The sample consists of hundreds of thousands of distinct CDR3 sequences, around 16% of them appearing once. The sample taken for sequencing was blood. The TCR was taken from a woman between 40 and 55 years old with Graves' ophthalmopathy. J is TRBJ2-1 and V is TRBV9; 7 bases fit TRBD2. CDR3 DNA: TGTGCCAGCAGCCCGAGGGAGGGCCGGTACAATGAGCAGTTCTTC. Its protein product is CASSPREGRYNEQFF. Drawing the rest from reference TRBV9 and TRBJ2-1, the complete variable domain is DSGVTQTPKHLITATGQRVTLRCSPRSGDLSVYWYQQSLDQGLQFLIQYYNGEERAKGNILERFSAQQFPDLHSELNLSSLELGDSALYFCASSPREGRYNEQFFGPGTRLTVL.